The 8 T cell receptor beta chains listed next were all sequenced from one sample in a study of T-cell memory formation after mild COVID-19. From the 5' RACE reads, TCRdb called clonotypes with MiXCR, one entry per CDR3 protein. The sample has around 90,000 distinct CDR3 sequences, about an eighth seen once; the top ten hold about a quarter. Sequenced sample: PBMCs or a T cell subset sorted from them (not recorded which). The source is an adult woman who had mild COVID-19 (a few samples of this study predate the infection). Cell type and time point are not known.

CDR3 nucleotides: TGTGCCAGCAGCTTAGAGGGCTCCTATAATTCACCCCTCCACTTT. Protein product: CASSLEGSYNSPLHF. The rearrangement joins TRBV7-8 to TRBJ1-6; no definite D call. The V and J ends lost 1 base and 0 bases respectively, with 4 bases between them. The CDR3 is 15 amino acids. Germline CDR1 reads SGHVS; CDR2 reads FQNEAQ.

The chain links TRBV4-1 to TRBJ2-2; TRBD2 matches at 8 bases. J was trimmed by 7 bases and V by 0 bases; bases with no gene match: 16. Germline loops: CDR1 MGHRA, CDR2 YSYEKL. The CDR3 sequence is 19 residues long. The CDR3 coding sequence is TGCGCCAGCAGCCAAGAGATGGCTAGCGGGTTTAGTACAGACGGGGAGCTGTTTTTT. Its protein product is CASSQEMASGFSTDGELFF.

This clonotype was seen more than once but under ten times. V usage is TRBV9 and J usage is TRBJ2-7; a weak D match, TRBD2 (5 bases). The germline V and J ends were trimmed by 4 bases and 3 bases, with 14 bases remaining between them. Per the germline V gene, CDR1 is SGDLS and CDR2 is YYNGEE. The CDR3 runs to 14 residues. CDR3 in amino acids: CASSLAGDDYEQYF. DNA of the CDR3: TGTGCCAGCAGCTTAGCCGGGGATGACTACGAGCAGTACTTC.

A few counts support this clonotype. This chain links TRBV4-1 with TRBJ1-1, with D tentatively TRBD1 (5 bases). Trimming stripped 3 bases from V and 13 bases from J, with 24 bases between. The germline V gene has CDR1 MGHRA and CDR2 YSYEKL. The CDR3 has 15 amino acids. The CDR3 coding sequence is TGCGCCAGCAGCCAGGGTTATGAGCAGGGAGGAAAAGGTTTCTTT. Its protein is CASSQGYEQGGKGFF.

The rearrangement joins TRBV5-4 to TRBJ2-5; D is possibly TRBD1 or TRBD2 (5 bases each). The CDR3 has 12 amino acids. Looked up from germline, CDR1 is SGHNT and CDR2 is YYREEE (reference sequence). Trimming left V 3 bases short and J 5 bases short, with 8 bases between. In nucleotides, the CDR3 is TGTGCCAGCAGCTGGGGCGGGGAGACCCAGTACTTC. Translating gives CASSWGGETQYF.

This clonotype was counted only a few times. The CDR3: CASSFSGGAETQYF. CDR3 in DNA: TGTGCCAGCAGTTTTAGTGGGGGCGCGGAGACCCAGTACTTC. This chain joins TRBV12-3 or TRBV12-4 and TRBJ2-5; tentative D call: TRBD1 (6 bases). V was shortened by 3 bases and J by 5 bases, with 13 bases between the two germline ends. This CDR3 spans 14 amino acids.

The chain uses TRBV4-1 and TRBJ2-7; D uncertain. The length of the CDR3 is 14 residues. In germline, CDR1 is MGHRA, CDR2 YSYEKL. Deletions cut 0 bases from V and 3 bases from J, with 9 bases between. The CDR3 nucleotides read TGCGCCAGCAGCCAAGATGGCTCAGGCTACGAGCAGTACTTC. Residues: CASSQDGSGYEQYF.

This chain connects TRBV11-3 to TRBJ2-3; 16 bases map to TRBD2. Germline V lookup: CDR1 SGHNT, CDR2 YENEEA. CDR3 length: 19 residues. V lost 3 bases, J lost 6 bases, and 12 bases stayed unmatched. The CDR3 sequence is CASSFRGLAGGDFSDTQYF. CDR3 nucleotide sequence: TGTGCCAGCAGCTTCCGGGGACTAGCGGGAGGGGATTTTAGCGATACGCAGTATTTT. Full variable domain (rest looked up from reference TRBV11-3 and TRBJ2-3): EAGVVQSPRYKIIEKKQPVAFWCNPISGHNTLYWYLQNLGQGPELLIRYENEEAVDDSQLPKDRFSAERLKGVDSTLKIQPAELGDSAVYLCASSFRGLAGGDFSDTQYFGPGTRLTVL.